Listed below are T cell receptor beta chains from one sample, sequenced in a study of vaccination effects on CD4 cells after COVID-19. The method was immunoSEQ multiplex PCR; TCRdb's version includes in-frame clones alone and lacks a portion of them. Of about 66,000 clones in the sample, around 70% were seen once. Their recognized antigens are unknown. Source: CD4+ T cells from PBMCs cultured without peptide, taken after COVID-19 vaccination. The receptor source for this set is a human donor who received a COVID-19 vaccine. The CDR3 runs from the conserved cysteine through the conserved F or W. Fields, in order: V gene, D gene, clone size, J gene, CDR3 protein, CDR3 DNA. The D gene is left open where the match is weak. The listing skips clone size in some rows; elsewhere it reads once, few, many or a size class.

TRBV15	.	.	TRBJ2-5	CATSRALAEETQYF	TGTGCCACCAGCAGAGCCCTCGCGGAGGAGACCCAGTACTTC
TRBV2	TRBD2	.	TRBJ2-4	CASSRIAGGLGNIQYF	TGTGCCAGCAGTCGAATAGCGGGGGGATTGGGAAACATTCAGTACTTC
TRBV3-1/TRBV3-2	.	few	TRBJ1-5	CASSLGRPQPQHF	TGTGCCAGCAGCTTAGGAAGACCTCAGCCCCAGCATTTT
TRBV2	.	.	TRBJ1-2	CASNNQGRNGYTF	TGTGCCAGCAATAACCAGGGACGCAACGGCTACACCTTC
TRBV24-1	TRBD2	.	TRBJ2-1	CATSDSRLAGGVEQFF	TGTGCCACCAGTGATTCACGACTAGCGGGGGGAGTTGAGCAGTTCTTC
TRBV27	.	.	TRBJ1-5	CASSFVGNQPQHF	TGTGCCAGCAGTTTCGTCGGGAATCAGCCCCAGCATTTT
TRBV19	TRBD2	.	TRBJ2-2	CASRGRLAGAGELFF	TGTGCCAGTAGGGGACGACTAGCGGGGGCCGGGGAGCTGTTTTTT
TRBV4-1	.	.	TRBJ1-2	CASSTADRHGYTF	TGCGCCAGCAGTACCGCCGACAGGCATGGCTACACCTTC
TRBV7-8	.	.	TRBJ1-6	CASSSMAPSYNSPLHF	TGTGCCAGCAGCTCCATGGCGCCCTCCTATAATTCACCCCTCCACTTT
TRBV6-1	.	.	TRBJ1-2	CASSENSADGYTF	TGTGCCAGCAGTGAAAACTCTGCGGATGGCTACACCTTC
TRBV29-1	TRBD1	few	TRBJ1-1	CSVEGTGVNTEAFF	TGCAGCGTAGAGGGGACAGGAGTGAACACTGAAGCTTTCTTT
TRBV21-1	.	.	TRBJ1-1	CASSKGGETEAFF	TGTGCCAGCAGCAAAGGCGGCGAGACTGAAGCTTTCTTT
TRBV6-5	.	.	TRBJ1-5	CASRPEVNQPQHF	TGTGCCAGCAGACCCGAGGTGAATCAGCCCCAGCATTTT
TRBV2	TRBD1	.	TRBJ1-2	CASTYRGNYGYTF	TGTGCCAGCACCTACAGGGGTAACTATGGCTACACCTTC
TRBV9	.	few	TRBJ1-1	CASSVDHWGPTEAFF	TGTGCCAGCAGCGTAGACCATTGGGGGCCTACTGAAGCTTTCTTT